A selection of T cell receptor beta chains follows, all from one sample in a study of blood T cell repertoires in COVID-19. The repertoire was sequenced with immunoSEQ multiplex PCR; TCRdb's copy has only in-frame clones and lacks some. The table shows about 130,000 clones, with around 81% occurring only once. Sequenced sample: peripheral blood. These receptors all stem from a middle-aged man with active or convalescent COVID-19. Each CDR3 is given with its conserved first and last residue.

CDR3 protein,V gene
CASSSDSRNTEAFF,TRBV6-5
CSVLRKEKLFF,TRBV20-1
CASSPDRGSPLHF,TRBV27
CASSEAQPTTGRQPQHF,TRBV2
CASTRAGGTDTQYF,TRBV27
CASQRDVLSGANVLTF,TRBV4-1
CASSILPGGTETQYF,TRBV27
CASSPRQVGGEQYF,TRBV18
CASSQLMGGTGKSGNTIYF,TRBV14
CASSLGPTGSDEQYF,TRBV5-1
CSSRGGGGTDTQYF,TRBV29-1
CASSTQGTGLIAKNIQYF,TRBV28
CASSPDNYEQYF,TRBV14
CAWGQSSYEQYF,TRBV30
CASSMDRSSGNTIYF,TRBV21-1
CASKGQGVVSGELFF,TRBV6-5
CASSQDPMRQGGAKNIQYF,TRBV4-3
CASSHARGLSGNTIYF,TRBV7-8
CASSSTGTSPSGELFF,TRBV5-1
CASSYSGSLTYEQYF,TRBV6-5
CASSEQNTEAFF,TRBV6-1
CASSVKWGDSEAFF,TRBV9
CASSLAYEQFF,TRBV5-1
CASSLTASGNTIYF,TRBV19
CASSRLAETQYF,TRBV18
CASSFGRADEKLFF,TRBV5-1
CSVEALDRYSGNTIYF,TRBV29-1
CASSFTGKEQYF,TRBV11-1
CASSETGNSNQPQHF,TRBV6-1
CASSVPTGTGRPNTGELFF,TRBV9
CASSLEFQGVGYTF,TRBV5-4
CASSLGLAGVDTQYF,TRBV11-2
CASSLGTGGETQYF,TRBV7-9
CASSPRTGGQYF,TRBV7-8
CASSLGAGRTDTQYF,TRBV5-6
CVRSADTSRQYF,TRBV7-5
CASRNSQEYEQYF,TRBV11-1
CASSSSSGGRTDTQYF,TRBV5-4
CASSPKLAGGYGYTF,TRBV7-2
CASSPLADRNSPLHF,TRBV19
CASSLVARVSEAFF,TRBV7-6
CASSPLQATSTDTQYF,TRBV18
CASSPVNTEAFF,TRBV19
CATCRGKWEDTQYF,TRBV19
CASSQKDAALALSPYEQYF,TRBV3-1/TRBV3-2
CASSYSVTGTFYGYTF,TRBV6-5
CASSPDSLNEQFF,TRBV5-4
CASSQGGDRAYGYTF,TRBV3-1/TRBV3-2
CASSPGQDGYGYTF,TRBV18
CASSPGQGGGYTF,TRBV18
CASGLVLSLLGSTSGGQGETQYF,TRBV12-5
CASSRSMPGQASYGYTF,TRBV7-7
CASSPRPPEDEKLFF,TRBV7-6
CASSLTSGSYNEQFF,TRBV27
CASSETSGGSYNEQFF,TRBV10-2